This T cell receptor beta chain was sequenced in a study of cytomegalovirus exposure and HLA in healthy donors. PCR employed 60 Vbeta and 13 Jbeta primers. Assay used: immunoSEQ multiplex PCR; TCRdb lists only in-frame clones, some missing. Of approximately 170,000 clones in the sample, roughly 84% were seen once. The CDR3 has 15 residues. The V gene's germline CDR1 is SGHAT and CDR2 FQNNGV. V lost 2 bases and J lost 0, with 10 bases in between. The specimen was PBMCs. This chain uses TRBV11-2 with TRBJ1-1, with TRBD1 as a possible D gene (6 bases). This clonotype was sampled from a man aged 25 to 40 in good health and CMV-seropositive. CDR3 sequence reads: CASSLTTGLNTEAFF. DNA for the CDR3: TGTGCCAGCAGCTTAACAACAGGGCTGAACACTGAAGCTTTCTTT.